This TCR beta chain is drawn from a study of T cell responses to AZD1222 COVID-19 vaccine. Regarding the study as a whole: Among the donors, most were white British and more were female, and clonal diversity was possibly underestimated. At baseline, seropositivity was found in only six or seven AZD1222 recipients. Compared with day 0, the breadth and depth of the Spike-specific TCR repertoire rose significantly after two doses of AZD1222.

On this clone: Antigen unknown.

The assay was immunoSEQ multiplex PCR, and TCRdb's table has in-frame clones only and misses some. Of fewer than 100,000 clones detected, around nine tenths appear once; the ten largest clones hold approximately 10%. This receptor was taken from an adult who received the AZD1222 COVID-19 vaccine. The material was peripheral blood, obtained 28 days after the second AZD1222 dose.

As DNA, the CDR3 is TGTGCCAGCAGCTTGGGGGTGGATAATGAGCAGTTCTTC. This sequence encodes CASSLGVDNEQFF. The J gene is TRBJ2-1, the V gene TRBV5-4; D unclear. The CDR3 loop spans 13 amino acids. Germline values: CDR1 SGHNT, CDR2 YYREEE (reference sequence). Trimming cost V 0 bases and J 7 bases, with 8 bases left between them.